The 20 T cell receptor beta chains below all came from one sample that was sequenced in a study of T-cell memory formation after mild COVID-19. Each CDR3 protein is one row after TCRdb ran MiXCR on the 5' RACE reads. Of roughly 150,000 distinct CDR3 sequences in the sample, approximately 13% were seen once. Sequenced input: PBMCs or a T cell subset sorted from them (not recorded which). These receptors were taken from a man aged 18 to 30 who had mild COVID-19 (a few samples of this study predate the infection). Cell type and time point are not known.

This rearrangement joins TRBV5-1 to TRBJ1-2; D is undetermined. Germline values: CDR1 SGHRS, CDR2 YFSETQ. This CDR3 is 13 amino acids long. Deletions cut 3 bases from V and 4 bases from J, with 10 bases between. The CDR3 bases are TGCGCCAGCAGCTCCGAGGGCATCTATGGCTACACCTTC. Its translation is CASSSEGIYGYTF.

Many counts were recorded for this clonotype. The chain links TRBV5-1 to TRBJ2-7; the D gene could be TRBD1 or TRBD2 (6 bases each). From germline, CDR1 is SGHRS and CDR2 YFSETQ. The V end was cut by 5 bases, the J end by 5 bases, with 17 bases between. The CDR3 contains 14 residues. The CDR3 bases are TGCGCCAGCAGTCCGATTGGGGGGCGCGACGAGCAGTACTTC. Protein product: CASSPIGGRDEQYF.

This clonotype was counted between two and nine times. V is TRBV28 and J is TRBJ2-7, with D hard to call. With 5 bases removed from V and 2 bases from J, the gap between germline ends came to 4 bases. Germline V lookup: CDR1 MDHEN, CDR2 SYDVKM. CDR3 size: 11 residues. The CDR3 DNA reads TGTGCCAGCAGTACAGCCTACGAGCAGTACGTC. Translating it yields CASSTAYEQYV.

The table lists this clonotype with a few counts. The chain joins TRBV2 to TRBJ2-7, with 8 bases matching TRBD1. The CDR3 is 16 residues long. Germline assignment: CDR1 SNHLY and CDR2 FYNNEI. V lost 7 bases to trimming and J lost 1 base; unmatched junction nucleotides: 12. CDR3 residues: CASTITDRDGSYEQYF. CDR3 nucleotide sequence: TGTGCCAGCACCATCACGGACAGGGACGGGTCCTACGAGCAGTACTTC.

This clonotype was picked up many times. One end of the junction is discordant with germline, which a read error may explain. The chain employs TRBV7-2 and TRBJ2-5; 7 bases align to TRBD1. The CDR3 is made up of 11 amino acids. Germline V gene sequence: CDR1 SGHTA, CDR2 FQGNSA. The CDR3 coding sequence is TGTGCCAGCAGCTGGAAGGACAGGCCCATCTTC. Protein: CASSWKDRPIF.

V usage is TRBV4-1 and J usage is TRBJ1-5; D ambiguous. V was cut by 3 bases and J by 0 bases, with 9 bases left in between. Germline V CDR1 and CDR2: MGHRA, YSYEKL. This CDR3 has 15 residues. The DNA of the CDR3 is TGCGCCAGCAGCCAGAACTACGGTAGCAATCAGCCCCAGCATTTT. This sequence encodes CASSQNYGSNQPQHF.

This clonotype was recorded a few times. This chain uses TRBV10-3 with TRBJ1-5, with a weak D call TRBD1 (5 bases). V was pared by 8 bases and J by 5 bases, with 13 bases between. This CDR3 has 13 residues. Germline CDR1 ENHRY, CDR2 SYGVKD. Here the CDR3 reads CAIGVGEYQPQHF. Here the CDR3 DNA reads TGTGCCATCGGGGTAGGGGAGTATCAGCCCCAGCATTTT.

Comments on this clonotype: One end of the junction does not line up with germline, which may come from a read error. The chain has TRBV5-1 and TRBJ1-5, with a tentative D call TRBD1 (6 bases). The germline gives CDR1 SGHRS, CDR2 YFSETQ. The CDR3 covers 16 residues. The CDR3 protein is CASRLGGAGWDQPQHF. In DNA, the CDR3 is TGCGCCAGCAGATTGGGGGGCGCAGGGTGGGATCAGCCCCAGCATTTT.

This clonotype has more than one count but fewer than ten. The gene calls are TRBV6-2 or TRBV6-3 and TRBJ2-3; 10 bases agree with TRBD2. The germline V gene has CDR1 MNHEY and CDR2 SVGEGT. The CDR3 is 16 residues long. V shed 5 bases and J 2 bases; nucleotides not matched to a gene: 7. CDR3 sequence: CASSSLAGAVTDTQYF. CDR3 nucleotides: TGTGCCAGCAGTAGCCTAGCGGGGGCCGTCACAGATACGCAGTATTTT.

The sample holds a few counts of this clonotype. The J gene is TRBJ1-3, the V gene TRBV18; 7 nucleotides line up with TRBD1. Per the germline V gene, CDR1 is KGHSH and CDR2 is LQKENI. After removal of 1 base from V and 3 bases from J, the junction contained 3 bases not matched to a gene. The CDR3 runs to 15 residues. The CDR3 loop is CASSPQGAVGNTIYF. The CDR3 DNA is TGTGCCAGCTCACCACAGGGGGCAGTTGGAAACACCATATATTTT. The full variable domain, rest sourced from reference TRBV18 and TRBJ1-3, is NAGVMQNPRHLVRRRGQEARLRCSPMKGHSHVYWYRQLPEEGLKFMVYLQKENIIDESGMPKERFSAEFPKEGPSILRIQQVVRGDSAAYFCASSPQGAVGNTIYFGEGSWLTVV.

There are a few counts of this clonotype. This chain uses TRBV11-2 with TRBJ1-1; D gene ambiguous. Germline loops: CDR1 SGHAT, CDR2 FQNNGV. Trimming stripped 1 base from V and 10 bases from J, with 10 bases between. The CDR3 is made up of 12 amino acids. The CDR3 DNA reads TGTGCCAGCAGCTTAGCGGGCGGATCAGCTTTCTTT. Its protein product is CASSLAGGSAFF.

This clonotype was seen a handful of times. The chain carries TRBV18 and TRBJ2-1, with D perhaps matching TRBD2 (6 bases). V lost 5 bases to trimming and J lost 5 bases, with 16 bases between them. The CDR3 loop spans 15 amino acids. Germline CDR1 is KGHSH and CDR2 is LQKENI. DNA for the CDR3: TGTGCCAGCTCATCGTTGGGGGGAAGGGACAATGAGCAGTTCTTC. Protein sequence: CASSSLGGRDNEQFF.

This clonotype was recorded many times. The chain couples TRBV20-1 to TRBJ1-5; no clear D. Trimming took off 0 bases at V and 2 bases at J, with 5 bases between the two ends. CDR3 size: 13 residues. CDR1 DFQATT and CDR2 SNEGSKA come from the germline V gene (reference sequence). The CDR3 sequence is CSARDGGNQPQHF. The DNA for the CDR3 is TGCAGTGCTAGAGATGGGGGCAATCAGCCCCAGCATTTT.

This clonotype was found a few times. The gene calls are TRBV10-3 and TRBJ2-5; D ambiguous. With 2 bases removed from V and 3 bases from J, the gap between germline ends came to 7 bases. The CDR3 covers 13 residues. Germline loops: CDR1 ENHRY, CDR2 SYGVKD. CDR3 loop: CAISEAVKETQYF. The CDR3 nucleotides read TGTGCCATCAGTGAGGCGGTAAAAGAGACCCAGTACTTC.

The chain has TRBV12-3 or TRBV12-4 and TRBJ2-3, with TRBD2 identical over 10 bases. The J segment lost 1 base and the V segment lost 6 bases, leaving 10 bases of the junction unmatched. This CDR3 has 17 residues. CDR3: CASRLTSGSLGTDTQYF. The CDR3 DNA reads as TGTGCCAGCAGGCTGACTAGCGGGTCCCTGGGCACAGATACGCAGTATTTT.

The chain combines TRBV12-5 with TRBJ1-5; D is ambiguous. Trimming shortened V by 6 bases and J by 4 bases, and 16 bases separated the two germline ends. This CDR3 region has 15 residues. Looked up from germline, CDR1 is LGHNT and CDR2 is FRNRAP. The CDR3 sequence is CASGNIGQLNQPQHF. CDR3 coding DNA: TGTGCTAGTGGAAACATCGGGCAGTTGAATCAGCCCCAGCATTTT. Together with reference TRBV12-5 and TRBJ1-5, the CDR3 gives the full variable domain: DARVTQTPRHKVTEMGQEVTMRCQPILGHNTVFWYRQTMMQGLELLAYFRNRAPLDDSGMPKDRFSAEMPDATLATLKIQPSEPRDSAVYFCASGNIGQLNQPQHFGDGTRLSIL.

This clonotype occurred many times. The rearrangement joins TRBV7-6 to TRBJ2-5, with TRBD2 identical over 11 bases. The CDR3 has 18 residues. Germline CDR1 SGHVS, CDR2 FNYEAQ. V shed 0 bases and J 2 bases; nucleotides not matched to a gene: 8. In DNA form, the CDR3 reads TGTGCCAGCAGCTTAGCCTCTAGCGGGGGGCCGAAGCAAGAGACCCAGTACTTC. Its translation: CASSLASSGGPKQETQYF.

V is TRBV9 and J is TRBJ2-7; 11 nucleotides match TRBD1. The germline CDR1 and CDR2 sequences are SGDLS and YYNGEE. The CDR3 contains 16 residues. Germline trimming cut 0 bases from V and 3 bases from J; bases unmatched to any gene: 5. The CDR3 loop reads CASSVAGGQGDYEQYF. DNA for the CDR3: TGTGCCAGCAGCGTAGCTGGGGGACAGGGGGACTACGAGCAGTACTTC.

There are a few counts of this clonotype. The chain has TRBV12-3 or TRBV12-4 and TRBJ1-2; the D is unclear. The CDR3 is 12 residues long. V was trimmed by 4 bases and J by 4 bases, leaving 7 bases between them. The CDR3 sequence is CASSSTIYGYTF. The CDR3 DNA is TGTGCCAGCAGTTCGACTATCTATGGCTACACCTTC.

The chain uses TRBV7-9 and TRBJ2-5, with 8 bases aligning to TRBD1. Germline-derived CDR1 and CDR2 are SEHNR and FQNEAQ (reference sequence). The CDR3 runs to 12 residues. Unmatched junction bases numbered 2, after V lost 6 bases and J lost 5 bases. This CDR3 reads CASRDREETQYF. CDR3 DNA sequence: TGTGCCAGCAGGGACAGGGAGGAGACCCAGTACTTC.